Below, 30 T cell receptor beta chains from the same sample are listed, as sequenced in a study of PD-L1 blockade in urothelial cancer. TCRdb keeps only in-frame clones here, not all; method: immunoSEQ multiplex PCR. The table has more than 95,000 clones, roughly 90% seen once. Indicated time point: peripheral blood 6 weeks after treatment start. The source was PBMCs, collected around atezolizumab (anti-PD-L1) treatment. These receptors were taken from a man aged 60-69 years with urothelial cancer.

The chain couples TRBV7-9 to TRBJ1-1; D ambiguous. The CDR3 totals 12 residues. The germline CDR1 and CDR2 sequences are SEHNR and FQNEAQ (reference sequence). V lost 5 bases to trimming and J lost 6 bases, with 10 bases between them. As DNA, the CDR3 is TGTGCCAGCAGCCCACGGGGTTCTGAAGCTTTCTTT. This encodes CASSPRGSEAFF.

V gene TRBV6-1 combines with J gene TRBJ2-1; no firm D call. V shed 2 bases and J shed 9 bases, with 8 bases lying between them. The CDR3 runs to 12 residues. Per the germline V gene, CDR1 is MNHNS and CDR2 is SASEGT. Here the CDR3 DNA reads TGTGCCAGCAGTGAATATCCCTTTGAGCAGTTCTTC. Its translation: CASSEYPFEQFF.

This clone appeared once. The rearrangement joins TRBV7-9 to TRBJ2-2, with 10 bases lining up with TRBD2. V lost 5 bases to trimming and J lost 3 bases; unmatched junction nucleotides: 3. The V gene's germline CDR1 is SEHNR and CDR2 FQNEAQ (reference sequence). This CDR3 has 15 residues. The CDR3, as DNA: TGTGCCAGCAGCCGGACTAGCGGATACACCGGGGAGCTGTTTTTT. This sequence encodes CASSRTSGYTGELFF.

J is TRBJ2-5 and V is TRBV18; TRBD2 agrees at 12 bases. The V segment lost 4 bases and the J segment 2 bases; nucleotides outside the gene matches: 2. The germline V gene has CDR1 KGHSH and CDR2 LQKENI. The CDR3 totals 15 residues. Here the CDR3 DNA reads TGTGCCAGCTCACGACTAGCGGGGGTACAAGAGACCCAGTACTTC. Translating it yields CASSRLAGVQETQYF.

The chain has TRBV7-2 and TRBJ2-7, with 12 bases aligning to TRBD1. V trimming: 8 bases; J trimming: 6 bases; junction bases outside the gene matches: 11. CDR1 is SGHTA, CDR2 FQGNSA, per germline. The CDR3 is 15 amino acids. The CDR3 DNA is TGTGCCAGCTTAGGGTGGGGGACAGGGGGCACCGAGCAGTACTTC. As protein: CASLGWGTGGTEQYF.

This sequence joins TRBV18 and TRBJ2-2; no reliable D call. The length of the CDR3 is 14 residues. Germline-derived CDR1 and CDR2 are KGHSH and LQKENI. Trimming took 3 bases from V and 4 from J, leaving 9 bases between them. Written as DNA, the CDR3 is TGTGCCAGCTCACCGAAAGACACCACCGGGGAGCTGTTTTTT. This codes for CASSPKDTTGELFF. Filled out from reference TRBV18 and TRBJ2-2, the complete variable domain reads NAGVMQNPRHLVRRRGQEARLRCSPMKGHSHVYWYRQLPEEGLKFMVYLQKENIIDESGMPKERFSAEFPKEGPSILRIQQVVRGDSAAYFCASSPKDTTGELFFGEGSRLTVL.

The chain has TRBV2 and TRBJ2-1; the match to TRBD2 covers 9 bases. CDR1 is SNHLY and CDR2 is FYNNEI in the germline V gene. Trimming removed 4 bases from V and 5 bases from J; junction bases left unmatched: 6. This CDR3 spans 15 amino acids. The CDR3 DNA reads TGTGCCAGCAGTGTGACCCGCGGGGGGGACAATGAGCAGTTCTTC. This codes for CASSVTRGGDNEQFF.

The genes are TRBV28 and TRBJ1-5, with D unclear. V shed 11 bases and J shed 2 bases, with 7 bases lying between them. The CDR3 covers 11 residues. Germline CDR1 reads MDHEN; CDR2 reads SYDVKM. CDR3 coding DNA: TGTGCCGGCGGGCGCAATCAGCCCCAGCATTTT. Translation: CAGGRNQPQHF.

The chain employs TRBV28 and TRBJ1-1, with D tentatively TRBD1 (6 bases). This CDR3 is built from 13 residues. V shed 7 bases and J shed 3 bases, with 12 bases lying between them. From germline, CDR1 is MDHEN and CDR2 SYDVKM. The CDR3 bases are TGTGCCAGCACAGGGGTCGGGGACACTGAAGCTTTCTTT. Amino acid sequence: CASTGVGDTEAFF. The entire variable domain, with the rest obtained from reference TRBV28 and TRBJ1-1, is as follows: DVKVTQSSRYLVKRTGEKVFLECVQDMDHENMFWYRQDPGLGLRLIYFSYDVKMKEKGDIPEGYSVSREKKERFSLILESASTNQTSMYLCASTGVGDTEAFFGQGTRLTVV.

This chain links TRBV28 with TRBJ1-3, with a possible D match to TRBD1 (5 bases). The V gene's germline CDR1 is MDHEN and CDR2 SYDVKM. The CDR3 contains 14 residues. The V end lost 9 bases, the J end lost 3 bases, and 15 bases lay between the germline ends. In DNA form, the CDR3 reads TGTGCCAGTCGGCCGGGGGGTAGTGGAAACACCATATATTTT. This translates into CASRPGGSGNTIYF.

The CDR3, as DNA: TGTGCCAGCAGCGCAGGCCCTGGCCACAATGAGCAGTTCTTC. This sequence encodes CASSAGPGHNEQFF. The chain links TRBV7-2 to TRBJ2-1, with unresolved D. This CDR3 comprises 14 residues. Trimming left V 5 bases short and J 5 bases short, with 13 bases between. Per the germline V gene, CDR1 is SGHTA and CDR2 is FQGNSA.

This clone was observed a few times. The V gene is TRBV7-9, the J gene TRBJ2-2; 8 bases are shared with TRBD2. CDR3 length: 18 amino acids. The V segment lost 5 bases and the J segment 5 bases; nucleotides outside the gene matches: 16. CDR1 is SEHNR, CDR2 FQNEAQ, per germline (reference sequence). The CDR3 reads CASSPLQAGTRGTGELFF. CDR3 DNA sequence: TGTGCCAGCAGCCCCCTGCAGGCCGGGACTAGAGGGACCGGGGAGCTGTTTTTT.

This sequence joins TRBV5-4 and TRBJ2-2; tentative D call: TRBD1 (6 bases). Per germline, CDR1 SGHNT and CDR2 YYREEE (reference sequence). V was shortened by 0 bases and J by 6 bases, with 9 bases between the two germline ends. This CDR3 has 14 amino acids. CDR3 amino acids: CASSLGTGPGELFF. For the CDR3, the DNA is TGTGCCAGCAGCTTGGGTACAGGGCCCGGGGAGCTGTTTTTT.

The chain couples TRBV7-2 to TRBJ2-5, with 8 bases identical to TRBD2. The CDR3 covers 16 residues. The germline V gene encodes CDR1 SGHTA and CDR2 FQGNSA. V lost 4 bases and J lost 9; bases outside the gene matches: 16. CDR3 bases: TGTGCCAGCAGCTCTGCGTCCGGTTTACTAGCGGTTTCCCAGTACTTC. It yields the protein CASSSASGLLAVSQYF.

The chain's CDR3 is CASSPQSRDRGAQHF. As DNA, the CDR3 is TGTGCCAGCTCACCACAGTCCCGGGACAGGGGCGCCCAGCATTTT. The J gene is TRBJ1-5, the V gene TRBV18, with 10 bases that match TRBD1. The ends lost 1 base at V and 11 bases at J; junction bases unmatched: 8. Germline CDR1 reads KGHSH; CDR2 reads LQKENI. The CDR3 length is 15 residues.

The chain couples TRBV30 to TRBJ2-3, with TRBD1 as a possible D gene (6 bases). The CDR3 has 13 residues. CDR1 is GTSNPN, CDR2 SVGIG, per germline (reference sequence). The V end was cut by 6 bases, the J end by 1 base, with 11 bases between. Written as DNA, the CDR3 is TGTGCCTGCCTACAGGGAGGCACAGATACGCAGTATTTT. Amino acid sequence: CACLQGGTDTQYF.

The chain joins TRBV30 to TRBJ1-4; 8 nucleotides align to TRBD1. The germline gives CDR1 GTSNPN, CDR2 SVGIG (reference sequence). V was pared by 2 bases and J by 5 bases, with 4 bases of the junction left unmatched. The CDR3 is 14 amino acids. CDR3: CAWSKTGGNEKLFF. CDR3 bases: TGTGCCTGGAGTAAAACAGGGGGAAATGAAAAACTGTTTTTT.

The V call is TRBV28, the J call TRBJ2-1; 11 nucleotides align to TRBD2. The germline CDR1 and CDR2 sequences are MDHEN and SYDVKM. V was pared by 5 bases and J by 4 bases, with 4 bases of the junction left unmatched. This CDR3 has 15 amino acids. The CDR3 is CASSPGTSGYNEQFF. CDR3 nucleotide sequence: TGTGCCAGCAGTCCCGGGACTAGCGGTTACAATGAGCAGTTCTTC. Variable domain in full (rest from reference TRBV28 and TRBJ2-1): DVKVTQSSRYLVKRTGEKVFLECVQDMDHENMFWYRQDPGLGLRLIYFSYDVKMKEKGDIPEGYSVSREKKERFSLILESASTNQTSMYLCASSPGTSGYNEQFFGPGTRLTVL.

This chain connects TRBV2 to TRBJ1-1; 7 nucleotides align to TRBD1. The CDR3 length is 13 residues. V trimming: 5 bases; J trimming: 5 bases; junction bases outside the gene matches: 5. Per germline, CDR1 SNHLY and CDR2 FYNNEI. The CDR3 bases are TGTGCCAGCAGTACAGGGGCAGGGACTGAAGCTTTCTTT. Protein: CASSTGAGTEAFF.

The chain is built from TRBV2 and TRBJ1-5, with D possibly being TRBD1 (5 bases). This CDR3 has 13 residues. CDR1 is SNHLY and CDR2 is FYNNEI in the germline V gene. Trimming left V 2 bases short and J 7 bases short, with 9 bases between. CDR3 region: CASSERGEQPQHF. CDR3 sequence (DNA): TGTGCCAGCAGTGAAAGGGGTGAACAGCCCCAGCATTTT. Full variable domain (missing parts from reference TRBV2 and TRBJ1-5): EPEVTQTPSHQVTQMGQEVILRCVPISNHLYFYWYRQILGQKVEFLVSFYNNEISEKSEIFDDQFSVERPDGSNFTLKIRSTKLEDSAMYFCASSERGEQPQHFGDGTRLSIL.

The chain couples TRBV5-6 to TRBJ2-7; a possible D gene is TRBD1 (6 bases). Trimming cost V 4 bases and J 5 bases, with 19 bases left between them. Per germline, CDR1 SGHDT and CDR2 YYEEEE. The CDR3 has 15 amino acids. The CDR3 sequence is CASSGWTVGFDEQYF. As DNA, the CDR3 is TGTGCCAGCAGCGGTTGGACAGTCGGGTTCGACGAGCAGTACTTC.

The rearrangement links TRBV6-6 to TRBJ2-1, with 8 bases aligning to TRBD2. CDR1 is MNHNY and CDR2 is SVGAGI in the germline V gene (reference sequence). The CDR3 runs 15 residues. V shed 6 bases and J 2 bases; nucleotides not matched to a gene: 6. Here the CDR3 reads CASSSAGAAYNEQFF. The CDR3 DNA sequence: TGTGCCAGCAGCTCAGCGGGAGCGGCCTACAATGAGCAGTTCTTC.

The chain couples TRBV28 to TRBJ2-4; a weak D match, TRBD1 (5 bases). Trimming pared 1 base from V and 7 bases from J, leaving 5 bases between. Per germline, CDR1 MDHEN and CDR2 SYDVKM. CDR3 length: 12 amino acids. The CDR3 DNA reads TGTGCCAGCAGTTTATCAGGGAACATTCAGTACTTC. Encoded protein: CASSLSGNIQYF.

V and J are TRBV19 and TRBJ2-1, with 9 bases aligning to TRBD2. V shed 7 bases and J 8 bases; nucleotides not matched to a gene: 9. This CDR3 is 14 amino acids long. Germline V gene data show CDR1 as LNHDA and CDR2 as SQIVND (reference sequence). The CDR3 region is CASNPGTSSDEQFF. CDR3 nucleotide sequence: TGTGCCAGTAACCCCGGGACTAGCAGCGATGAGCAGTTCTTC.

The rearrangement joins TRBV10-1 to TRBJ2-2; D might be TRBD2 (6 bases). This CDR3 has 15 residues. The V gene's germline CDR1 is WNHNN and CDR2 SYGVQD (reference sequence). V was shortened by 2 bases and J by 4 bases, with 11 bases between the two germline ends. CDR3 protein: CASSERRGGTGELFF. The CDR3 bases are TGCGCCAGCAGTGAGCGGAGGGGAGGCACCGGGGAGCTGTTTTTT.

This clone was counted at least ten times. The chain has TRBV7-9 and TRBJ1-1; D ambiguous. Trimming pared 3 bases from V and 3 bases from J, leaving 8 bases between. CDR3 length equals 13 residues. Germline V gene data show CDR1 as SEHNR and CDR2 as FQNEAQ (reference sequence). CDR3 amino acids: CASSFKSDTEAFF. Written as DNA, the CDR3 is TGTGCCAGCAGCTTTAAATCCGACACTGAAGCTTTCTTT.

The chain is built from TRBV5-1 and TRBJ2-3, with D tentatively TRBD2 (5 bases). Germline V gives CDR1 SGHRS, CDR2 YFSETQ. Between the trimmed V and J ends, which lost 4 bases and 4 bases, there was a span of 10 bases. CDR3 length: 13 amino acids. CDR3 nucleotides: TGCGCCAGCAGCATCAGCGGTGCAGATACGCAGTATTTT. This translates into CASSISGADTQYF.

V is TRBV7-9 and J is TRBJ2-7, with 8 bases fitting TRBD1. With V trimmed by 7 bases and J by 6 bases, 8 bases remained unmatched. Germline CDR1 reads SEHNR; CDR2 reads FQNEAQ (reference sequence). This CDR3 is built from 13 residues. For the CDR3, the DNA is TGTGCCAGCAACCTAGCAGGGGGCGGCGAGCAGTACTTC. It specifies CASNLAGGGEQYF.

The genes are TRBV11-2 and TRBJ2-7; D is possibly TRBD2 (6 bases). Germline CDR1 and CDR2: SGHAT and FQNNGV. The CDR3 is made up of 19 amino acids. V was shortened by 0 bases and J by 0 bases, with 21 bases between the two germline ends. CDR3 nucleotide sequence: TGTGCCAGCAGCTTAGACGGGGGTGTATCTGGCAGATTCTCCTACGAGCAGTACTTC. It is translated as CASSLDGGVSGRFSYEQYF.

The V call is TRBV19, the J call TRBJ2-5, with 8 nucleotides matching TRBD2. The CDR3 is 13 residues long. Per germline, CDR1 LNHDA and CDR2 SQIVND (reference sequence). With 3 bases clipped from V and 4 bases from J, the junction kept 1 base outside the gene matches. Here the CDR3 reads CASSILAGETQYF. Written as DNA, the CDR3 is TGTGCCAGTAGTATCCTAGCGGGAGAGACCCAGTACTTC.